This T cell receptor (beta chain) derives from a study of Graves' ophthalmopathy and Graves' hyperthyroidism. RNA transcripts were the source from which TCR beta CDR3 regions were amplified. After a first-round RT-PCR with HTBI primers, a second-round multiplex PCR was run. MiXCR, applied by TCRdb to the multiplex PCR reads, yields one record per CDR3 protein. Found here are under 350,000 distinct CDR3 sequences, 17% of them singletons; the top ten hold roughly 12%. V lost 4 bases and J lost 7, with 17 bases in between. The CDR3 is made up of 14 amino acids. The sequenced sample was peripheral blood. The rearrangement joins TRBV12-3 or TRBV12-4 to TRBJ2-7; a weak D match, TRBD2 (5 bases). The sequence derives from an adult man with Graves' ophthalmopathy. CDR3 bases: TGTGCCAGCAGTTCGGATCCCCTAGCTAGGGAGCAGTACTTC. Amino acid sequence: CASSSDPLAREQYF.